This is a list of T cell receptor beta chains from one sample in a study of T-cell memory formation after mild COVID-19. TCRdb ran MiXCR on the 5' RACE reads and lists one entry per CDR3 protein. The sample records 250,000 to 350,000 distinct CDR3 sequences, 13% to 15% being singletons. Sample: PBMCs or a T cell subset sorted from them (not recorded which). All receptors derive from a man aged 18 to 35 who had mild COVID-19 (a few samples of this study predate the infection). Cell type and time point are not known. The CDR3 runs from the conserved cysteine through the conserved F or W. Each record gives: D gene, clone size, J gene, V gene, CDR3 protein, CDR3 DNA. D genes are given only for firm matches. The listing skips clone size in some rows; elsewhere it reads once, few, many or a size class.

.,few,TRBJ2-7,TRBV20-1,CSASAASGYEQYF,TGCAGTGCTAGCGCGGCCTCGGGCTACGAGCAGTACTTC
.,.,TRBJ1-1,TRBV4-1,CASSQGGREAFF,TGCGCCAGCAGCCAAGGGGGAAGAGAAGCTTTCTTT
TRBD1,few,TRBJ2-2,TRBV2,CASTRDRGGYGELFF,TGTGCCAGCACCCGGGACAGGGGAGGTTACGGGGAGCTGTTTTTT
TRBD1,few,TRBJ2-2,TRBV5-1,CASSARGPVTGELFF,TGCGCCAGCAGTGCCAGGGGGCCAGTCACCGGGGAGCTGTTTTTT
.,.,TRBJ1-5,TRBV6-1,CASTTAWDPNQPQHF,TGTGCCAGCACGACAGCTTGGGACCCTAATCAGCCCCAGCATTTT
.,few,TRBJ2-7,TRBV6-1,CASCQQGLSYEQYF,TGTGCCAGCTGCCAGCAGGGGCTATCCTACGAGCAGTACTTC
TRBD2,.,TRBJ2-5,TRBV5-1,CASRIPLAGGGQETQYF,TGCGCCAGCAGAATTCCCTTGGCGGGGGGGGGCCAAGAGACCCAGTACTTC
.,many,TRBJ2-3,TRBV5-4,CASGRRGAGVTDTQYF,TGTGCCAGCGGACGGAGGGGGGCCGGTGTGACAGATACGCAGTATTTT
.,.,TRBJ2-5,TRBV13,CASSFSSESQETQYF,TGTGCCAGCAGCTTTTCTAGCGAGTCGCAAGAGACCCAGTACTTC
TRBD1,many,TRBJ2-7,TRBV6-5,CASRPTGRNEQYF,TGTGCCAGCAGACCGACAGGGCGCAACGAGCAGTACTTC
.,.,TRBJ1-5,TRBV19,CATHWNRGSNQPQHF,TGTGCCACGCATTGGAACCGTGGGAGCAATCAGCCCCAGCATTTT
TRBD2,.,TRBJ2-7,TRBV6-5,CAIRGGYGEQYF,TGTGCCATCCGGGGAGGGTACGGCGAGCAGTACTTC
.,few,TRBJ2-2,TRBV4-1,CASSPAVAGELFF,TGCGCCAGCAGCCCAGCAGTTGCCGGGGAGCTGTTTTTT
.,few,TRBJ1-3,TRBV5-6,CASSLRLLGDTIYF,TGTGCCAGCAGCTTGCGGCTCCTTGGGGACACCATATATTTT
TRBD2,many,TRBJ2-5,TRBV20-1,CSARAGTTQETQYF,TGCAGTGCTAGAGCGGGGACTACCCAAGAGACCCAGTACTTC
.,.,TRBJ2-1,TRBV3-1,CASSQGLLQFF,TGTGCCAGCAGCCAAGGACTCCTGCAGTTCTTC
TRBD2,many,TRBJ2-3,TRBV29-1,CSVHGGVTDTQYF,TGCAGCGTTCACGGGGGGGTCACAGATACGCAGTATTTT
.,many,TRBJ1-2,TRBV6-5,CASSQPPGEGGYTF,TGTGCCAGCAGTCAACCCCCCGGGGAGGGGGGCTACACCTTC
TRBD2,few,TRBJ2-5,TRBV6-1,CASSELAGVQETQYF,TGTGCCAGCAGTGAACTAGCGGGGGTACAAGAGACCCAGTACTTC
TRBD2,.,TRBJ2-7,TRBV29-1,CSVEDQLAGGPYEQYF,TGCAGCGTTGAAGATCAGCTAGCGGGGGGGCCCTACGAGCAGTACTTC
.,.,TRBJ2-1,TRBV5-1,CASSDSGISYNEQFF,TGCGCCAGCAGCGATTCGGGGATCTCCTACAATGAGCAGTTCTTC
.,many,TRBJ1-4,TRBV7-2,CASSRDRNEKLFF,TGTGCCAGCAGTCGAGACAGGAATGAAAAACTGTTTTTT
.,.,TRBJ1-5,TRBV4-1,CASSQDPIGEPQHF,TGCGCCAGCAGCCAAGACCCTATAGGGGAGCCCCAGCATTTT
.,few,TRBJ1-5,TRBV4-2,CASSPPGNINQPQHF,TGTGCCAGCAGCCCACCAGGGAATATCAATCAGCCCCAGCATTTT
.,few,TRBJ2-3,TRBV27,CASSLVGELLRTDTQYF,TGTGCCAGCAGTTTGGTTGGGGAGCTATTACGCACAGATACGCAGTATTTT
TRBD1,.,TRBJ2-4,TRBV5-6,CASSGTGGWSKNIQYF,TGTGCCAGCAGCGGGACAGGGGGCTGGTCCAAAAACATTCAGTACTTC
.,.,TRBJ1-1,TRBV7-2,CASSFSRLNTEAFF,TGTGCCAGCAGCTTTTCCAGACTGAACACTGAAGCTTTCTTT
.,.,TRBJ1-2,TRBV18,CASSPRGSGGGYTF,TGTGCCAGCTCTCCCAGGGGATCAGGCGGTGGCTACACCTTC
.,.,TRBJ1-2,TRBV25-1,CASGTGSGYTF,TGTGCCAGCGGAACAGGGAGTGGCTACACCTTC
.,few,TRBJ1-3,TRBV18,CASSPDVAGNTIYF,TGTGCCAGCTCACCTGATGTGGCTGGAAACACCATATATTTT
.,.,TRBJ1-2,TRBV6-2/TRBV6-3,CASRFGGTYGYTF,TGTGCCAGCAGGTTCGGGGGGACCTATGGCTACACCTTC
.,few,TRBJ2-5,TRBV4-1,CASSRGSTDGETQYF,TGCGCCAGCAGCCGAGGCTCAACAGACGGAGAGACCCAGTACTTC
.,few,TRBJ1-4,TRBV5-6,CASSSSFTGFSEKLFF,TGTGCCAGCAGCTCTTCCTTTACAGGTTTCTCTGAAAAACTGTTTTTT
.,few,TRBJ1-2,TRBV5-1,CASSSQGRGDGYTF,TGCGCCAGCAGCTCCCAGGGCCGGGGGGATGGCTACACCTTC
.,.,TRBJ2-2,TRBV5-1,CASSLEASTNTGELFF,TGCGCCAGCAGCTTGGAGGCATCAACGAACACCGGGGAGCTGTTTTTT
.,.,TRBJ2-4,TRBV18,CASSPFEGQAKNIQYF,TGTGCCAGCTCACCGTTCGAGGGTCAGGCCAAAAACATTCAGTACTTC
.,.,TRBJ1-6,TRBV25-1,CASSPPTGFGSPLHF,TGTGCCAGCAGTCCACCTACAGGGTTTGGTTCACCCCTCCACTTT
TRBD1,.,TRBJ1-2,TRBV19,CASSGQAAYGYTF,TGTGCCAGTAGTGGACAGGCGGCCTATGGCTACACCTTC
.,.,TRBJ2-3,TRBV12-3/TRBV12-4,CASRYSNTQYF,TGTGCCAGCAGATACTCGAATACGCAGTATTTT
TRBD1,few,TRBJ2-4,TRBV7-9,CASSLGWDRNIQYF,TGTGCCAGCAGCTTAGGCTGGGACAGAAACATTCAGTACTTC
.,few,TRBJ2-2,TRBV20-1,CSARRISNTGELFF,TGCAGTGCTAGAAGAATATCGAACACCGGGGAGCTGTTTTTT
.,.,TRBJ2-3,TRBV9,CASSVGRSTDTQYF,TGTGCCAGCAGCGTGGGGAGGAGCACAGATACGCAGTATTTT
TRBD1,many,TRBJ2-2,TRBV6-5,CASSFRDRGRGELFF,TGTGCCAGCAGCTTCCGGGACAGGGGGCGCGGGGAGCTGTTTTTT
.,.,TRBJ2-3,TRBV29-1,CSPLALDTQYF,TGCAGCCCCTTAGCGTTGGATACGCAGTATTTT
.,few,TRBJ1-4,TRBV7-9,CASSRGNSPNEKLFF,TGTGCCAGCAGCCGAGGCAACTCTCCTAATGAAAAACTGTTTTTT
TRBD1,few,TRBJ1-2,TRBV28,CASRPGQTYGYTF,TGTGCCAGCAGGCCGGGACAGACCTATGGCTACACCTTC
TRBD1,many,TRBJ1-1,TRBV5-1,CASSEGAGTEAFF,TGCGCCAGCAGTGAGGGGGCGGGCACTGAAGCTTTCTTT
TRBD1,.,TRBJ1-5,TRBV9,CASSRQGASNQPQHF,TGTGCCAGCAGTCGACAGGGGGCGAGCAATCAGCCCCAGCATTTT
.,few,TRBJ2-7,TRBV12-5,CASGPGARVEQYF,TGTGCTAGTGGGCCCGGGGCGCGAGTCGAGCAGTACTTC
.,.,TRBJ1-1,TRBV7-9,CASSLDRSNTEAFF,TGTGCCAGCAGCTTAGACAGGTCGAACACTGAAGCTTTCTTT
.,.,TRBJ2-5,TRBV10-3,CAISDPTGYGETQYF,TGTGCCATCAGTGACCCCACAGGGTACGGGGAGACCCAGTACTTC
.,few,TRBJ1-2,TRBV4-3,CASSQDIGGRANYGYTF,TGCGCCAGCAGCCAAGATATCGGCGGCCGGGCTAACTATGGCTACACCTTC